The next 2 T cell receptor beta chains were all read from a single sample in a study of T cells in Graves' hyperthyroidism and ophthalmopathy. Using RNA transcripts as the source, TCR beta CDR3 regions were amplified. When the TCR CDR3 underwent first-round RT-PCR, the HTBI primer set was used. One entry per CDR3 protein, called by TCRdb with MiXCR from the multiplex PCR reads. The sample has about 660,000 distinct CDR3 sequences, about 45% seen once. The material sequenced was peripheral blood or thyroid tissue (not recorded which). The receptors were gathered from an adult man with Graves' disease, either hyperthyroidism or ophthalmopathy (not recorded which).

The chain joins TRBV29-1 to TRBJ2-2, with D tentatively TRBD2 (6 bases). The germline V and J ends were trimmed by 4 bases and 7 bases, with 19 bases remaining between them. Germline CDR1 and CDR2: SQVTM and ANQGSEA. This CDR3 comprises 15 residues. In DNA, the CDR3 is TGCAGCGTTGCAGGGTTTGGAGGGGCTGTCGGGGAGCTGTTTTTT. Translation gives CSVAGFGGAVGELFF.

The rearrangement uses TRBV12-3 or TRBV12-4 and TRBJ2-3; D uncertain. The CDR3 is made up of 11 amino acids. V lost 7 bases to trimming and J lost 4 bases, with 6 bases between them. The CDR3 nucleotides read TGTGCCAGCACGTTCTCAGATACGCAGTATTTT. Translating gives CASTFSDTQYF.